Each of the 12 T cell receptor beta chains below was sequenced from the same sample in a study of T cells in Graves' hyperthyroidism and ophthalmopathy. The source material, RNA transcripts, was used to amplify TCR beta CDR3 regions. The HTBI set primed first-round TCR CDR3 RT-PCR. TCRdb reprocessed the multiplex PCR reads via MiXCR and lists one record per CDR3 protein. This sample has more than 500,000 distinct CDR3 sequences; under 60% occur once, and the top ten carry around 20%. The sequenced sample consisted of peripheral blood or thyroid tissue (not recorded which). These receptors were taken from an adult woman with Graves' disease, either hyperthyroidism or ophthalmopathy (not recorded which).

The chain recombines TRBV7-2 with TRBJ2-7, with 9 nucleotides matching TRBD1. The CDR3 has 14 residues. J gave up 6 bases and V 5 bases, and 8 bases lay outside the gene matches. In germline, CDR1 is SGHTA, CDR2 FQGNSA. CDR3 protein: CASSNPGQGSEQYF. In nucleotides, the CDR3 is TGTGCCAGCAGCAACCCTGGACAGGGGAGCGAGCAGTACTTC.

V gene TRBV29-1 combines with J gene TRBJ2-7; D is perhaps TRBD1 (6 bases). The CDR3 extends over 20 amino acids. Trimming left V 0 bases short and J 9 bases short, with 36 bases between. Germline V gene lookup returns CDR1 SQVTM and CDR2 ANQGSEA. CDR3 bases: TGCAGCGTTGAAGATCGGGAACAGGGCTTCGATCCGCAGACAGAAAGGGGGCAGTACTTC. Amino acid sequence: CSVEDREQGFDPQTERGQYF.

The chain couples TRBV6-2 or TRBV6-3 to TRBJ2-2, with D unclear. V was trimmed by 5 bases and J by 3 bases, leaving 13 bases between them. The CDR3 is 15 amino acids. CDR1 and CDR2 (germline): MNHEY, SVGEGT. The CDR3 is CASSDGQGHTGELFF. CDR3 sequence (DNA): TGTGCCAGCAGTGACGGGCAAGGACACACCGGGGAGCTGTTTTTT.

V and J are TRBV19 and TRBJ2-5; 9 positions agree with TRBD2. The CDR3 sequence is 15 residues long. The V gene's germline CDR1 is LNHDA and CDR2 SQIVND (reference sequence). J lost 4 bases, V lost 3 bases, and 6 bases had no gene match. The CDR3 sequence is CASSIRAGGRETQYF. For the CDR3, the DNA is TGTGCCAGTAGTATTCGAGCGGGAGGCAGAGAGACCCAGTACTTC. The full variable domain, in which reference TRBV19 and TRBJ2-5 provide the parts outside the CDR3, is DGGITQSPKYLFRKEGQNVTLSCEQNLNHDAMYWYRQDPGQGLRLIYYSQIVNDFQKGDIAEGYSVSREKKESFPLTVTSAQKNPTAFYLCASSIRAGGRETQYFGPGTRLLVL.

The chain carries TRBV20-1 and TRBJ2-5; TRBD1 might be the D (5 bases). Trimming took 2 bases from V and 3 from J, leaving 16 bases between them. CDR1 and CDR2 from the germline V gene are DFQATT and SNEGSKA (reference sequence). The CDR3 sequence is 15 residues long. As DNA, the CDR3 is TGCAGTGCTAGACCCAACACAGGCTTTGAAGAGACCCAGTACTTC. It specifies CSARPNTGFEETQYF.

The rearrangement uses TRBV20-1 and TRBJ2-5, with D tentatively TRBD1 or TRBD2 (6 bases each). V lost 3 bases and J lost 1, with 9 bases in between. Germline V lookup: CDR1 DFQATT, CDR2 SNEGSKA (reference sequence). The CDR3 runs 13 residues. This CDR3 reads CSASGGSQETQYF. DNA of the CDR3: TGCAGTGCTAGCGGGGGCTCCCAAGAGACCCAGTACTTC.

This clonotype was picked up many times. The CDR3 DNA is TGCAGCGTTGAACTCCTAGGGGGCTACACCTTC. Protein product: CSVELLGGYTF. This rearrangement joins TRBV29-1 to TRBJ1-2; D gene uncertain. The germline V gene has CDR1 SQVTM and CDR2 ANQGSEA. Trimming shortened V by 2 bases and J by 8 bases, and 9 bases separated the two germline ends. The CDR3 length is 11 residues.

This clonotype was seen repeatedly, ten times or more. The rearrangement links TRBV20-1 to TRBJ2-5; D is possibly TRBD1 or TRBD2 (5 bases each). Germline V gene lookup returns CDR1 DFQATT and CDR2 SNEGSKA (reference sequence). The CDR3 loop spans 12 amino acids. V shed 6 bases and J shed 1 base, with 9 bases lying between them. The CDR3 sequence: CSAAGAQETQYF. CDR3 sequence (DNA): TGCAGTGCCGCCGGGGCCCAAGAGACCCAGTACTTC.

V usage is TRBV7-3 and J usage is TRBJ1-6; 7 positions match TRBD1. Germline values: CDR1 SGHTA, CDR2 FQGTGA. V shed 1 base and J 14 bases; nucleotides not matched to a gene: 5. The CDR3 contains 13 residues. CDR3 in DNA: TGTGCCAGCAGCTTAAGACAGGGAGGCACCCTCCACTTT. Translating it yields CASSLRQGGTLHF.

This clonotype has at least ten counts. In DNA form, the CDR3 reads TGCGCCAGCAGCTTGAACCAAGAGACCCAGTACTTC. Its translation: CASSLNQETQYF. V is TRBV5-1 and J is TRBJ2-5; D remains ambiguous. Germline CDR1 SGHRS, CDR2 YFSETQ. Trimming stripped 1 base from V and 0 bases from J, with 1 base between. This CDR3 region has 12 residues.

The V and J genes are TRBV5-1 and TRBJ1-3, with 9 bases fitting TRBD1. The CDR3 length is 13 residues. Germline assignment: CDR1 SGHRS and CDR2 YFSETQ. Losses at the gene ends were 4 bases for V and 4 bases for J; bases not matched to a gene: 0. The CDR3 is CASSGTGGNTIYF. The CDR3 DNA reads as TGCGCCAGCAGCGGGACAGGGGGAAACACCATATATTTT.

On this clonotype itself: A read error may explain this, as a much larger clone is one base away. The V gene is TRBV10-3, the J gene TRBJ2-2; the D is unclear. The germline gives CDR1 ENHRY, CDR2 SYGVKD. Trimming took 1 base from V and 1 from J, leaving 10 bases between them. The CDR3 sequence is 16 residues long. The CDR3 DNA reads TGTGCCATCAGTGAGTGGGTAGGGAAGAACACCGGGGAGCTGTTTTTT. Translating it yields CAISEWVGKNTGELFF.